A single sample is the source of the 6 T cell receptor beta chains below, sequenced in a study of shared clonotypes between healthy human individuals. Sequencing was performed with immunoSEQ multiplex PCR; in TCRdb, only in-frame clones are kept and a portion is missing. The sample holds about 450,000 clones, roughly three quarters seen once. The sample taken for sequencing was PBMCs. These receptors were collected from a woman aged 40 to 55 in good health. Some clones in this sample may be carry-over from other donors' samples.

The CDR3 loop is CASSPQWGIGETQYF. In nucleotides, the CDR3 is TGTGCCAGCAGTCCCCAATGGGGGATTGGAGAGACCCAGTACTTC. The J gene is TRBJ2-5, the V gene TRBV27; D possibly matches TRBD1 or TRBD2 (5 bases each). The CDR3 is made up of 15 amino acids. Germline V gene data show CDR1 as MNHEY and CDR2 as SMNVEV (reference sequence). V lost 5 bases and J 4 bases, leaving 17 bases between the germline ends.

This chain connects TRBV6-1 to TRBJ2-1; maybe TRBD2 (5 bases). V lost 4 bases and J lost 8, with 12 bases in between. The CDR3 spans 13 residues. Germline V gene sequence: CDR1 MNHNS, CDR2 SASEGT. The CDR3 bases are TGTGCCAGCAGTGCGAGGCTGGAGGATGAGCAGTTCTTC. Amino acid sequence: CASSARLEDEQFF.

Points on this clone: This CDR3 is also generated by other DNA sequences in the sample. The chain links TRBV6-1 to TRBJ1-2; D gene ambiguous. V dropped 0 bases and J dropped 5 bases, with 13 bases sitting between them. The CDR3 extends over 15 amino acids. Germline values: CDR1 MNHNS, CDR2 SASEGT. Written as DNA, the CDR3 is TGTGCCAGCAGTGAAGCGGGCGGAGTGGGGTATGGCTACACCTTC. Protein sequence: CASSEAGGVGYGYTF.

This clone was seen only once. This likely traces to a read error, being one base from a far larger clone. The missing conserved phenylalanine or tryptophan at the end of this CDR3 makes a read error likely. This chain joins TRBV4-3 and TRBJ1-1; possible D gene TRBD1, 5 bases. There are 14 residues in the CDR3. Germline lookup yields CDR1 LGHNA and CDR2 YSLEER. V dropped 0 bases and J dropped 4 bases, with 9 bases sitting between them. The CDR3 protein is CASSQDFGGTEAFL. For the CDR3, the DNA is TGCGCCAGCAGCCAAGATTTCGGGGGCACTGAAGCTTTCCTT.

The rearrangement links TRBV7-8 to TRBJ2-1, with D hard to call. The CDR3 is 15 amino acids. In germline, CDR1 is SGHVS, CDR2 FQNEAQ. V was clipped by 0 bases and J by 5 bases, with 11 bases between them. The CDR3 DNA is TGTGCCAGCAGCTTAGCGGATCGAACTAACAATGAGCAGTTCTTC. Amino acid sequence: CASSLADRTNNEQFF.

This clone was detected a few times. The gene calls are TRBV28 and TRBJ1-1; 7 bases agree with TRBD1. CDR1 is MDHEN and CDR2 is SYDVKM in the germline V gene. The CDR3 consists of 18 residues. With 6 bases clipped from V and 1 base from J, the junction kept 17 bases outside the gene matches. The CDR3 bases are TGTGCCAGCAGAATATGGGGGGGACAGACCGTTGGGAACACTGAAGCTTTCTTT. This encodes CASRIWGGQTVGNTEAFF.